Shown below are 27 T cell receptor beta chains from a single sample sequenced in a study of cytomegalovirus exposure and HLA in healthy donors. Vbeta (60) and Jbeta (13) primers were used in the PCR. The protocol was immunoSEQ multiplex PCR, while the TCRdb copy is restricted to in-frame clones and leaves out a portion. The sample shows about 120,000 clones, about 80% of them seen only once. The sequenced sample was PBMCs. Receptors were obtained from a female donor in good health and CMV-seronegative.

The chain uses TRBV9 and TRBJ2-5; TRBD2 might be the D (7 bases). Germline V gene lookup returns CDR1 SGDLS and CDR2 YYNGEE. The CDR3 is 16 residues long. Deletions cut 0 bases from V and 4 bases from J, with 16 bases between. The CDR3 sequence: CASSVDGGGLVETQYF. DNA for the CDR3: TGTGCCAGCAGCGTAGATGGGGGGGGGCTTGTAGAGACCCAGTACTTC.

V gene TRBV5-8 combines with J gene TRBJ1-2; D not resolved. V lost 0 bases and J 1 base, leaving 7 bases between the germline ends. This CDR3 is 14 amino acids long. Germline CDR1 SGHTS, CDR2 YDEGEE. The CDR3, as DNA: TGTGCCAGCAGCTTGGCCGGTAATAACTATGGCTACACCTTC. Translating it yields CASSLAGNNYGYTF.

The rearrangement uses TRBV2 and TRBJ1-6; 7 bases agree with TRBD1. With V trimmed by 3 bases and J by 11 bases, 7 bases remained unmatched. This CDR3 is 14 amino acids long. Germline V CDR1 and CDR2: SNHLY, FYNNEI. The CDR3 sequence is CASSELTGRTPLHF. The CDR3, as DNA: TGTGCCAGCAGTGAGTTGACAGGGAGGACACCCCTCCACTTT.

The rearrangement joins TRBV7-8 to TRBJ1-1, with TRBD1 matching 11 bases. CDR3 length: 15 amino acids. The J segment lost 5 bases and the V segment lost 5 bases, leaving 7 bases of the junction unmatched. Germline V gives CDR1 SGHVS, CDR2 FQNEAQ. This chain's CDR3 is CASSARGQGGTEAFF. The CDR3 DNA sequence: TGTGCCAGCAGCGCGAGGGGACAGGGGGGGACTGAAGCTTTCTTT.

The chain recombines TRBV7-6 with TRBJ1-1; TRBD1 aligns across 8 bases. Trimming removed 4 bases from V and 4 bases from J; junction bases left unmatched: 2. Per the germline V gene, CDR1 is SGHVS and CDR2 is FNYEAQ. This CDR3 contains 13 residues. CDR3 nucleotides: TGTGCCAGCAGCTACGACAGGGGCACTGAAGCTTTCTTT. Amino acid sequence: CASSYDRGTEAFF. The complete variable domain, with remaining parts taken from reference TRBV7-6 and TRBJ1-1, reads GAGVSQSPRYKVTKRGQDVALRCDPISGHVSLYWYRQALGQGPEFLTYFNYEAQQDKSGLPNDRFSAERPEGSISTLTIQRTEQRDSAMYRCASSYDRGTEAFFGQGTRLTVV.

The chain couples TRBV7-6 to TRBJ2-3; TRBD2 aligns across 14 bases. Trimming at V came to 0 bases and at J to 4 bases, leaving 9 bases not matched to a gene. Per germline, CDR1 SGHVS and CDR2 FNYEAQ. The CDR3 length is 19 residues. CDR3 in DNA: TGTGCCAGCAGCTTAGCGACTAGCGGGGGGGTAGGGGGGGCAGATACGCAGTATTTT. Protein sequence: CASSLATSGGVGGADTQYF.

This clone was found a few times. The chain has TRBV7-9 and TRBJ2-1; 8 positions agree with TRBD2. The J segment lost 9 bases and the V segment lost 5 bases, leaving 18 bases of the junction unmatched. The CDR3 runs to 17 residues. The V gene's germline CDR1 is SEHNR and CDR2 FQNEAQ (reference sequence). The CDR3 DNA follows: TGTGCCAGCAGCCCTCCGTCGGGACTAGTCAGGGAAGGTGAGCAGTTCTTC. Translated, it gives CASSPPSGLVREGEQFF.

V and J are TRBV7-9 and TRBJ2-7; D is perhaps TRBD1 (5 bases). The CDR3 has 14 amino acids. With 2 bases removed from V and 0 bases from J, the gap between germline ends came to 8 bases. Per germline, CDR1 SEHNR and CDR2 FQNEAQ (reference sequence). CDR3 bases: TGTGCCAGCAGCTTATTAACAGGCTCCTACGAGCAGTACTTC. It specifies CASSLLTGSYEQYF.

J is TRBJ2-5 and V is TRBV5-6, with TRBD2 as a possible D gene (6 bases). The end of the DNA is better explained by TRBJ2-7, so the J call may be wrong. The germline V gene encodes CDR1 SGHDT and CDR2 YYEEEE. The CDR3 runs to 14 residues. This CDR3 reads CASSHGGAAYEQYF. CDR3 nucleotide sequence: TGTGCCAGCAGTCACGGAGGGGCGGCCTACGAGCAGTACTTC.

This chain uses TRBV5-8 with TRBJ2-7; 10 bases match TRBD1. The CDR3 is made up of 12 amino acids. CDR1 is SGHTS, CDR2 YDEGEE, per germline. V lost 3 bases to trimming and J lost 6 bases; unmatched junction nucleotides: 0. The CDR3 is CASSWTGGEQYF. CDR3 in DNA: TGTGCCAGCAGCTGGACAGGGGGCGAGCAGTACTTC.

CDR3 bases: TGTGCCTGGAGTGGGGGACTGTCCGAAGAGCAGTACTTC. It yields the protein CAWSGGLSEEQYF. The chain carries TRBV30 and TRBJ2-7, with D possibly matching TRBD2 (6 bases). Between the trimmed V and J ends, which lost 1 base and 7 bases, there was a span of 14 bases. Germline V CDR1 and CDR2: GTSNPN, SVGIG (reference sequence). This CDR3 is 13 amino acids long.

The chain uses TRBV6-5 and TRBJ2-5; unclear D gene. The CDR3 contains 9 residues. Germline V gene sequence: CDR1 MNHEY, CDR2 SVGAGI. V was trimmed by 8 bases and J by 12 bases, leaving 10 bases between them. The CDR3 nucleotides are TGTGCCAGCGATCCACAAGAGTACTTC. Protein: CASDPQEYF.

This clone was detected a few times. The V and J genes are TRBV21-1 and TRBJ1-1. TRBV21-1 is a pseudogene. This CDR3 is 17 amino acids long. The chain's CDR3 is CASSLQKEGQMNTEAFF. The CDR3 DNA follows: TGTGCCAGCAGCCTACAGAAGGAGGGGCAAATGAACACTGAAGCTTTCTTT.

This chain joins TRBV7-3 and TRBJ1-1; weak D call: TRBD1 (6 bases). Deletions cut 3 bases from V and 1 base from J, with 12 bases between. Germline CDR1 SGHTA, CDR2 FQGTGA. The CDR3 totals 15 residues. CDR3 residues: CASSFKGGGNTEAFF. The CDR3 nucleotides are TGTGCCAGCAGCTTCAAGGGAGGGGGGAACACTGAAGCTTTCTTT. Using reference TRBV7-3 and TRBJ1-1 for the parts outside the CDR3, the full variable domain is GAGVSQTPSNKVTEKGKYVELRCDPISGHTALYWYRQSLGQGPEFLIYFQGTGAADDSGLPNDRFFAVRPEGSVSTLKIQRTERGDSAVYLCASSFKGGGNTEAFFGQGTRLTVV.

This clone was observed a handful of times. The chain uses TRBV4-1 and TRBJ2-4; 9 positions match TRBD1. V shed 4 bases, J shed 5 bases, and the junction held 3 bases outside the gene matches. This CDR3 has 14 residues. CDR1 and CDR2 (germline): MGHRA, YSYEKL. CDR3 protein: CASSPGQGQNIQYF. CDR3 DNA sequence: TGCGCCAGCAGCCCGGGACAGGGACAAAACATTCAGTACTTC.

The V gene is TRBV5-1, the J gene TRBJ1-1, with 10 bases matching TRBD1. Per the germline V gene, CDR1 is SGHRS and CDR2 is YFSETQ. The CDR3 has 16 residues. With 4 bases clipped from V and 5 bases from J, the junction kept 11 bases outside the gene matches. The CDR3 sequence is CASSTGDRGARTEAFF. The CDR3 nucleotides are TGCGCCAGCAGCACAGGGGACAGGGGCGCGAGAACTGAAGCTTTCTTT.

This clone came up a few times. Here the CDR3 DNA reads TGTGCCAGCAGTGGACCCCGGGACAGAAGGACTGAAGCTTTCTTT. Translating it yields CASSGPRDRRTEAFF. The genes are TRBV2 and TRBJ1-1; TRBD1 agrees at 7 bases. The CDR3 has 15 residues. The germline V gene has CDR1 SNHLY and CDR2 FYNNEI. The junction had 10 bases not matched to a gene; V was cut back by 4 bases and J by 5 bases.

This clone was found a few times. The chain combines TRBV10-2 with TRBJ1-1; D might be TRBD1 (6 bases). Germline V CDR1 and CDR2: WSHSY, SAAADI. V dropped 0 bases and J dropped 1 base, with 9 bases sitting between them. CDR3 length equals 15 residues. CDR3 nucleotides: TGCGCCAGCAGTGAGTCGGGCAGGGGGAACACTGAAGCTTTCTTT. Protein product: CASSESGRGNTEAFF.

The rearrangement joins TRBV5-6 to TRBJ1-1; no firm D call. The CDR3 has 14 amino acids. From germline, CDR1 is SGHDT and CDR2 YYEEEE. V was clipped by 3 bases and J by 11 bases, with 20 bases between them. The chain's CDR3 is CASSSAGSPLRAFF. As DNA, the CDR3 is TGTGCCAGCAGCTCGGCCGGGAGCCCCTTGCGTGCTTTCTTT.

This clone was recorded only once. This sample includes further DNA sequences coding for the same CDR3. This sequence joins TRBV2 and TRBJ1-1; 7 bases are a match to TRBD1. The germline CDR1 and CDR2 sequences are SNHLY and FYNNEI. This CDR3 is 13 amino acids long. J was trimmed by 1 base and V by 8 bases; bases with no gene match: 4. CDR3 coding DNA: TGTGCCAGCCGGGGACAGCCGAACACTGAAGCTTTCTTT. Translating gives CASRGQPNTEAFF. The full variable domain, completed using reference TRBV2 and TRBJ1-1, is EPEVTQTPSHQVTQMGQEVILRCVPISNHLYFYWYRQILGQKVEFLVSFYNNEISEKSEIFDDQFSVERPDGSNFTLKIRSTKLEDSAMYFCASRGQPNTEAFFGQGTRLTVV.

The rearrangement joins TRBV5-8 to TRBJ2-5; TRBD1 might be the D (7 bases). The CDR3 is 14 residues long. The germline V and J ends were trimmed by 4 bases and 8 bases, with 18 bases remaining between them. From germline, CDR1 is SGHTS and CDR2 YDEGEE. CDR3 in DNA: TGTGCCAGCAGCCTCTACGGGCAGGGGGGAACCCAGTACTTC. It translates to CASSLYGQGGTQYF.

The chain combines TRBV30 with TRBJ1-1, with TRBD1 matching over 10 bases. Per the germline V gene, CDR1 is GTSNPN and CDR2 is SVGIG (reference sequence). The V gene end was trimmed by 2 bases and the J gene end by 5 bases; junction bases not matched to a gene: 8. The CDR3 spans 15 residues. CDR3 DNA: TGTGCCTGGAGTCCGCCCGGGACAGGGGTTACTGAAGCTTTCTTT. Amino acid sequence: CAWSPPGTGVTEAFF. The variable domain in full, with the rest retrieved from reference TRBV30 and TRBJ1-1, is SQTIHQWPATLVQPVGSPLSLECTVEGTSNPNLYWYRQAAGRGLQLLFYSVGIGQISSEVPQNLSASRPQDRQFILSSKKLLLSDSGFYLCAWSPPGTGVTEAFFGQGTRLTVV.

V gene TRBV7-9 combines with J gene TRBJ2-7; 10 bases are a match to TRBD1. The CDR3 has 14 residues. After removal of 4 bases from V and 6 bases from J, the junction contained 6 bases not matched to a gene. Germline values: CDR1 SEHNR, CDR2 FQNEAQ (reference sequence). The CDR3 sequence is CASSWTGTGVEQYF. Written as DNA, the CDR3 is TGTGCCAGCAGCTGGACCGGGACAGGGGTCGAGCAGTACTTC.

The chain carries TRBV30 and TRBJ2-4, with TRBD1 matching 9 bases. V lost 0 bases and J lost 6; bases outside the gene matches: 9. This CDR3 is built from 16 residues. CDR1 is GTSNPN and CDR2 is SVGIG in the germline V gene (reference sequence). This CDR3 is CAWSVRQGVGGNIQYF. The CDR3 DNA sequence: TGTGCCTGGAGTGTTAGACAGGGGGTGGGGGGAAACATTCAGTACTTC.

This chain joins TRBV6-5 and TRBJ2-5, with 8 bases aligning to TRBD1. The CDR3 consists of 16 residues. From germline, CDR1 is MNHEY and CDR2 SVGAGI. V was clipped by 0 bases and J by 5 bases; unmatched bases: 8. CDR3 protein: CASSYSGGQGWETQYF. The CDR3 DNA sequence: TGTGCCAGCAGTTACTCAGGCGGACAGGGCTGGGAGACCCAGTACTTC.

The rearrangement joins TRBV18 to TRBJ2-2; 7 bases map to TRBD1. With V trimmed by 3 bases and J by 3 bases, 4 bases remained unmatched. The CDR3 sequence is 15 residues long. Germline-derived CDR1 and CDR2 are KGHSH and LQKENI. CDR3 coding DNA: TGTGCCAGCTCACCGGGACAGAAAGACACCGGGGAGCTGTTTTTT. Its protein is CASSPGQKDTGELFF.

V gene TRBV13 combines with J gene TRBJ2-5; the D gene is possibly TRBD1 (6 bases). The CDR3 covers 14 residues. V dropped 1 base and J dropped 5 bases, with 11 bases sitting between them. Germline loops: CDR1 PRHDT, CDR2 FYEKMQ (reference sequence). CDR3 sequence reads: CASSLDRVRETQYF. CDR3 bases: TGTGCCAGCAGCTTAGACAGGGTACGGGAGACCCAGTACTTC.